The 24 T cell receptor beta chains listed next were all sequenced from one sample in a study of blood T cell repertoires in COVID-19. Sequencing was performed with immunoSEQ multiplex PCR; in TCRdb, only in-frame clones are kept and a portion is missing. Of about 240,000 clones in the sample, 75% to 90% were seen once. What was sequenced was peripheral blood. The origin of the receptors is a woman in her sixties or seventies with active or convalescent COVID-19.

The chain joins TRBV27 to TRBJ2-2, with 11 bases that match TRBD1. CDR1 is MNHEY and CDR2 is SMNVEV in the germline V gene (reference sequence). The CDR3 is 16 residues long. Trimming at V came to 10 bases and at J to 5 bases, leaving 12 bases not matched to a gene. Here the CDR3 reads CATKHHGTGGTGELFF. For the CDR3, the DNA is TGTGCCACCAAACACCACGGGACAGGGGGAACCGGGGAGCTGTTTTTT.

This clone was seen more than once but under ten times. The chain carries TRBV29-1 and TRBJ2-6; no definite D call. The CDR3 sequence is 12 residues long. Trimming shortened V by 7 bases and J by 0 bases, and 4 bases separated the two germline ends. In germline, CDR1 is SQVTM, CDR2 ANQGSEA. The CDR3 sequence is CSASSGANVLTF. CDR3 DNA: TGCAGCGCCTCCTCTGGGGCCAACGTCCTGACTTTC.

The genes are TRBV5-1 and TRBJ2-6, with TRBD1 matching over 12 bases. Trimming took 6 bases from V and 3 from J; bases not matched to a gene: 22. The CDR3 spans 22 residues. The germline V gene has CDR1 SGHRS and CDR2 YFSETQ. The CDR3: CASNLGGGTGGRGTGGANVLTF. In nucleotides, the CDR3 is TGCGCCAGCAACCTGGGGGGCGGGACAGGGGGCCGAGGAACTGGTGGGGCCAACGTCCTGACTTTC.

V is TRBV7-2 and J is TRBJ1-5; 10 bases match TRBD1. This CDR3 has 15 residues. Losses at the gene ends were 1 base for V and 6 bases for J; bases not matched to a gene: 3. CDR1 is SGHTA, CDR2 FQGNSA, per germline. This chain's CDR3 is CASSLVTGGVQPQHF. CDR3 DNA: TGTGCCAGCAGCTTAGTGACAGGGGGCGTTCAGCCCCAGCATTTT.

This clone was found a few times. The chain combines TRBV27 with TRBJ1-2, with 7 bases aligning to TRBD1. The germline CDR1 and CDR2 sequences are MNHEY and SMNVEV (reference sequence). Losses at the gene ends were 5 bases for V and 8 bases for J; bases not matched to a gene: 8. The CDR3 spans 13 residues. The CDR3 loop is CASSPRGREGYTF. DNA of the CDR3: TGTGCCAGCAGTCCAAGGGGGCGCGAGGGCTACACCTTC.

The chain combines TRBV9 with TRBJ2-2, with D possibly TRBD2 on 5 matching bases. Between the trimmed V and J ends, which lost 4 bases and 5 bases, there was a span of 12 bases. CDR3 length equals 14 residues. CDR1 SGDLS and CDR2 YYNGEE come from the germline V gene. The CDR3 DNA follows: TGTGCCAGCAGCCCCCGTAGGGAGACCGGGGAGCTGTTTTTT. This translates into CASSPRRETGELFF. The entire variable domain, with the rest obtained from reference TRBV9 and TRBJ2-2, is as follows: DSGVTQTPKHLITATGQRVTLRCSPRSGDLSVYWYQQSLDQGLQFLIQYYNGEERAKGNILERFSAQQFPDLHSELNLSSLELGDSALYFCASSPRRETGELFFGEGSRLTVL.

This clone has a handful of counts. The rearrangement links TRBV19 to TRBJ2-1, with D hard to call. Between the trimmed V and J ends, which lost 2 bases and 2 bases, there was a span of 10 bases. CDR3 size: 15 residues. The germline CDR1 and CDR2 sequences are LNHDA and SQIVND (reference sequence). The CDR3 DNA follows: TGTGCCAGTAGTATAACGTCACTTCCCTACAATGAGCAGTTCTTC. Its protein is CASSITSLPYNEQFF.

This CDR3 reads CASSVETGNGYTF. CDR3 DNA sequence: TGTGCCAGCAGCGTGGAGACAGGGAATGGCTACACCTTC. The V gene is TRBV9, the J gene TRBJ1-2; 7 bases fit TRBD1. This CDR3 contains 13 residues. Germline CDR1 and CDR2: SGDLS and YYNGEE. The V and J ends lost 2 bases and 6 bases, in that order; junction bases with no gene match: 4.

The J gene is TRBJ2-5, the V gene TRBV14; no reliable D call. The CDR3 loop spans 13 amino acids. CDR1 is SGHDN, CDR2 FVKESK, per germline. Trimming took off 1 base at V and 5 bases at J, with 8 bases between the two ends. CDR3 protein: CASSQGPLETQYF. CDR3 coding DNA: TGTGCCAGCAGCCAAGGGCCTTTGGAGACCCAGTACTTC.

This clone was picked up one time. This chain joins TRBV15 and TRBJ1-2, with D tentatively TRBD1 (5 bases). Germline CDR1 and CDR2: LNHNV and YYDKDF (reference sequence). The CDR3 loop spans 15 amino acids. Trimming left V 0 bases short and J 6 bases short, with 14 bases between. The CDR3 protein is CATSREGNQGNGYTF. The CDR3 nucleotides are TGTGCCACCAGCAGAGAGGGGAATCAGGGTAATGGCTACACCTTC. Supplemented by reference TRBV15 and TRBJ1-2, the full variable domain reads DAMVIQNPRYQVTQFGKPVTLSCSQTLNHNVMYWYQQKSSQAPKLLFHYYDKDFNNEADTPDNFQSRRPNTSFCFLDIRSPGLGDTAMYLCATSREGNQGNGYTFGSGTRLTVV.

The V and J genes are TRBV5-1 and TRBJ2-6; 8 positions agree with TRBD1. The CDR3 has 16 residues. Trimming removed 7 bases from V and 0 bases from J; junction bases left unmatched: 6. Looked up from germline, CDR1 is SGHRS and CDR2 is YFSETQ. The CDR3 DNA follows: TGCGCCAGCCCGGGACAGGACCCCTCTGGGGCCAACGTCCTGACTTTC. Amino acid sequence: CASPGQDPSGANVLTF.

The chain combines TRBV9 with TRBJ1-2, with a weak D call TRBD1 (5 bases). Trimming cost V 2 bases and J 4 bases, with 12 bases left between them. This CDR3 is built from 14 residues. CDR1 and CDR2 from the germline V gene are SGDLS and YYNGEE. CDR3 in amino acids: CASSVGAGTYGYTF. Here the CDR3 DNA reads TGTGCCAGCAGCGTTGGGGCGGGAACCTATGGCTACACCTTC.

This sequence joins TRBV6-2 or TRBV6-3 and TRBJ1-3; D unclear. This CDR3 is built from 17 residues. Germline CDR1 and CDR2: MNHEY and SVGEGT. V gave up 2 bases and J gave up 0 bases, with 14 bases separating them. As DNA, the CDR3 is TGTGCCAGCAGTTACCCTCCAGGTGATCACTCTGGAAACACCATATATTTT. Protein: CASSYPPGDHSGNTIYF.

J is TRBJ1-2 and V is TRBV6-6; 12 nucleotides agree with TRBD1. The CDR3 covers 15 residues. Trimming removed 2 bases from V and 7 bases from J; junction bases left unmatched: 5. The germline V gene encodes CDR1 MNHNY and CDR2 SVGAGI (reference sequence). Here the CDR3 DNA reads TGTGCCAGCAGTTACGTGGGACAGGGGGCCGGTGGCTACACCTTC. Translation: CASSYVGQGAGGYTF.

The CDR3 spells CAWSPWGQGGEKLFF. The CDR3 DNA follows: TGTGCCTGGAGTCCTTGGGGACAGGGGGGTGAAAAACTGTTTTTT. The chain links TRBV30 to TRBJ1-4, with 11 bases identical to TRBD1. This CDR3 is built from 15 residues. J gave up 7 bases and V 2 bases, and 6 bases lay outside the gene matches. Looked up from germline, CDR1 is GTSNPN and CDR2 is SVGIG (reference sequence).

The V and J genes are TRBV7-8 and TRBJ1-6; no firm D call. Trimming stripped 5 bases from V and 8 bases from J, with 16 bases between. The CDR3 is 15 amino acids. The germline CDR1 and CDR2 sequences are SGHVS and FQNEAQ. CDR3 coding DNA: TGTGCCAGCAGCCCCCGAACACCGGAGGATTCACCCCTCCACTTT. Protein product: CASSPRTPEDSPLHF.

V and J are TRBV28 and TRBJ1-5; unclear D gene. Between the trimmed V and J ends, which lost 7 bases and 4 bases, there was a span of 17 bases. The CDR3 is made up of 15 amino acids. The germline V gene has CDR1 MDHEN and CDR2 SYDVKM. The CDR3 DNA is TGTGCCAGCACCAAGAGAGGGCAGCCAAATCAGCCCCAGCATTTT. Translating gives CASTKRGQPNQPQHF.

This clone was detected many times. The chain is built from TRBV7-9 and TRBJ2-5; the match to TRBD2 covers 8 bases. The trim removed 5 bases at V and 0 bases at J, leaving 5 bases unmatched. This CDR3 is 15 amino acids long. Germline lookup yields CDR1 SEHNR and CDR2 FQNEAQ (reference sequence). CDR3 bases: TGTGCCAGCAGCATCTCTAGCGGGTACCAAGAGACCCAGTACTTC. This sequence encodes CASSISSGYQETQYF.

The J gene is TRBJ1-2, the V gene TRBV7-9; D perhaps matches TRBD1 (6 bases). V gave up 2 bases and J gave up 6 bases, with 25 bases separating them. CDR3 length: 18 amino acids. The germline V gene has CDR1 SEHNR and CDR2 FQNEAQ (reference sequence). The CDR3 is CASSLKRRGPTPVNGYTF. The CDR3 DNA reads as TGTGCCAGCAGCTTAAAGCGCAGGGGCCCCACCCCGGTTAATGGCTACACCTTC.

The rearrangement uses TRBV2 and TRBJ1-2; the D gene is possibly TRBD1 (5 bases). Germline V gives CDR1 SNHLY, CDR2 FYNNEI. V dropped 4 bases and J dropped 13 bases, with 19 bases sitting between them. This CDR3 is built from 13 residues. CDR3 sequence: CASSGSRDSAVTF. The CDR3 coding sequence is TGTGCCAGCAGTGGCTCCCGGGACTCAGCGGTCACCTTC.

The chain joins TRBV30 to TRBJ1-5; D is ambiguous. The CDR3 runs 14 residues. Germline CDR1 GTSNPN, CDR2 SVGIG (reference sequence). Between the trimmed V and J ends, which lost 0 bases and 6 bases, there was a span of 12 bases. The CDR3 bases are TGTGCCTGGAGTGTACGACTTGAAGGTCAGCCCCAGCATTTT. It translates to CAWSVRLEGQPQHF.

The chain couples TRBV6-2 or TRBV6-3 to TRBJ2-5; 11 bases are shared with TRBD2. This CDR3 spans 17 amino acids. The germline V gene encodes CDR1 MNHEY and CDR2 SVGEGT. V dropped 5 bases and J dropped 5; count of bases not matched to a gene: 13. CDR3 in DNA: TGTGCCAGCAGTACCGGGCCTAGCGGGGGGCTGGGGGAGACCCAGTACTTC. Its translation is CASSTGPSGGLGETQYF.

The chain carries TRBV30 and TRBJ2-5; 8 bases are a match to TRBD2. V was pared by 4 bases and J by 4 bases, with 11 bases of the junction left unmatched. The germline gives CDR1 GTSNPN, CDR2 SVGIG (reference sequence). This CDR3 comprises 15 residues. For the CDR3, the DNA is TGTGCCTGGACGGGAAGCGGGGGCGGGCGAGAGACCCAGTACTTC. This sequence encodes CAWTGSGGGRETQYF.

This CDR3 reads CASSLGGTSNTGELFF. The DNA of the CDR3 is TGTGCCAGCAGCTTAGGTGGGACTTCGAACACCGGGGAGCTGTTTTTT. The chain carries TRBV7-2 and TRBJ2-2; possible D gene TRBD2, 6 bases. Germline loops: CDR1 SGHTA, CDR2 FQGNSA. Trimming took off 1 base at V and 0 bases at J, with 9 bases between the two ends. The CDR3 is 16 residues long.